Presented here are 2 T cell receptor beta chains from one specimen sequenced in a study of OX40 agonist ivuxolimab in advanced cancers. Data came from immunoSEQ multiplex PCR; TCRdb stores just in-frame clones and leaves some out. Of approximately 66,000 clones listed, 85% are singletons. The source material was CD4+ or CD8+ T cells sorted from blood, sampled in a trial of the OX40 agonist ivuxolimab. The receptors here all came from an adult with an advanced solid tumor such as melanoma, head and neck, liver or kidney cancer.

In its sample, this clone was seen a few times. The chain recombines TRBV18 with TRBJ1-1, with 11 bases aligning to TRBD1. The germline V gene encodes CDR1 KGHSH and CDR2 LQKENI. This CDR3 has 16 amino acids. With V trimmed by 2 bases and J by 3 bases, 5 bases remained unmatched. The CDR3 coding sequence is TGTGCCAGCTCACCAACCGGGACAGGGGGTTACACTGAAGCTTTCTTT. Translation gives CASSPTGTGGYTEAFF.

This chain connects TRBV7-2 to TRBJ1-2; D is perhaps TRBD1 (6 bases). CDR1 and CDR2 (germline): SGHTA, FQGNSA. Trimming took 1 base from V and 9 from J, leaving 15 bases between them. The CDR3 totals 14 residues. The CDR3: CASSLVGTLPSYTF. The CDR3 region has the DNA TGTGCCAGCAGCTTAGTCGGGACACTCCCCAGCTACACCTTC.